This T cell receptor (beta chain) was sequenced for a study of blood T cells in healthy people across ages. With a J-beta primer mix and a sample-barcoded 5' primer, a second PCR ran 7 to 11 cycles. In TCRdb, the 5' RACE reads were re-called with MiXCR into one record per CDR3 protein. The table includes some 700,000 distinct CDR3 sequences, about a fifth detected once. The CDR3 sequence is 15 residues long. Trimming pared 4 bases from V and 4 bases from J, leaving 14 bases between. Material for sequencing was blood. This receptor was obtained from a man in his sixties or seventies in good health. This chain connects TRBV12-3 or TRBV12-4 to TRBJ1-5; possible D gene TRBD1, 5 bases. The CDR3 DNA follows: TGTGCCAGCAGTTCCAGGGAATGGGGTAATCAGCCCCAGCATTTT. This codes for CASSSREWGNQPQHF.